This TCR beta chain was obtained from a study of neurological immune-mediated disorders. Overall study results and limits: None of the CDR3 amino acid sequences of expanded clones recurred across subjects, suggesting private repertoires in all groups. HTLV-1-associated myelopathy had the most TCR clonal expansion, whereas multiple sclerosis had the least (lower than in healthy controls).

This clonotype was seen repeatedly, ten times or more. Its antigen is unknown. There are 15 residues in the CDR3. Germline V gene lookup returns CDR1 MGHDK and CDR2 SYGVNS. Trimming removed 2 bases from V and 8 bases from J; junction bases left unmatched: 7. Documented time point: longitudinal time-point 1 (baseline). Unsorted libraries were prepared from 2 million PBMCs held at -80 C. TCRdb independently ran MiXCR on the 5' RACE reads; one entry per CDR3 protein. Of approximately 37,000 distinct CDR3 sequences listed, roughly 3.2% are singletons. The chain recombines TRBV25-1 with TRBJ1-2; 11 bases line up with TRBD1. This receptor was obtained from a woman aged 55-70 years with multiple sclerosis. Source material: PBMCs. CDR3 amino acids: CASSETLDRGLGYTF. The CDR3 region has the DNA TGTGCCAGCAGTGAAACCCTGGACAGGGGGCTCGGCTACACCTTC.